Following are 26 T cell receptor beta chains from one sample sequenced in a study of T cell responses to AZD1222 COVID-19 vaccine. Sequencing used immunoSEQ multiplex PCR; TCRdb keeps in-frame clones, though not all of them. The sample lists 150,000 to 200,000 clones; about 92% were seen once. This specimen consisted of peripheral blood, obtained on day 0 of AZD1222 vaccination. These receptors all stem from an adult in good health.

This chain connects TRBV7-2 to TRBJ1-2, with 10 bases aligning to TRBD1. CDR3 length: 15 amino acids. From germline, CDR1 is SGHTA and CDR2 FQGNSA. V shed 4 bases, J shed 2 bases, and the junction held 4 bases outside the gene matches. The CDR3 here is CASSSRQGANYGYTF. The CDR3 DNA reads TGTGCCAGCAGCTCGCGACAGGGGGCAAACTATGGCTACACCTTC.

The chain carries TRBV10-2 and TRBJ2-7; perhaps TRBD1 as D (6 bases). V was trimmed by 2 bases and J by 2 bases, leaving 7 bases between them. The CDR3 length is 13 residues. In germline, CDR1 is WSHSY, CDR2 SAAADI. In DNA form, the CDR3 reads TGCGCCAGCAGTGAGGGACAGACCTACGAGCAGTACTTC. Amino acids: CASSEGQTYEQYF.

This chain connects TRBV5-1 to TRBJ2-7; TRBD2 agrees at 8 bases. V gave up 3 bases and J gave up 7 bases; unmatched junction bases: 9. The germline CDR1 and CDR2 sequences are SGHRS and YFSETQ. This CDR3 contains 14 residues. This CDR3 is CASSSDTTGGEQYF. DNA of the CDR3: TGCGCCAGCAGCTCCGACACCACGGGGGGGGAGCAGTACTTC.

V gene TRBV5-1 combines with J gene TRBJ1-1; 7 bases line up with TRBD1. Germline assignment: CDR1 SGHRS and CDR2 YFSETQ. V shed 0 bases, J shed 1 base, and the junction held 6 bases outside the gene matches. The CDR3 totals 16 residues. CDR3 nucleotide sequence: TGCGCCAGCAGCTTGGTTGGAGGGGGCAGGAACACTGAAGCTTTCTTT. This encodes CASSLVGGGRNTEAFF.

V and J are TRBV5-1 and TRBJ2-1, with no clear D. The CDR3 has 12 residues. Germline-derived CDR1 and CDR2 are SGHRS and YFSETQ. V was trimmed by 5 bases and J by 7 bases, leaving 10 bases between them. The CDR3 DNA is TGCGCCAGCAGGGATTCACCTAATGAGCAGTTCTTC. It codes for CASRDSPNEQFF.

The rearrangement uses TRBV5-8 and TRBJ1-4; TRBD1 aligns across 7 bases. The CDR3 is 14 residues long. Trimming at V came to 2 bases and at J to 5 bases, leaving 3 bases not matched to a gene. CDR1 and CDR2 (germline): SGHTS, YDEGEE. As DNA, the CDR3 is TGTGCCAGCAGCTTCGGGACAGCGAATGAAAAACTGTTTTTT. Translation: CASSFGTANEKLFF.

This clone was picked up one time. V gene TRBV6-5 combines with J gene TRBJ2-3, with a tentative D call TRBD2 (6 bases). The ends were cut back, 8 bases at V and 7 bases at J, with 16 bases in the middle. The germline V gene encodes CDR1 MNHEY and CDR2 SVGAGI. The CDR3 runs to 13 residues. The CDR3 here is CASLKEGQNTQYF. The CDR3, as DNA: TGTGCCAGCCTAAAGGAGGGCCAGAATACGCAGTATTTT.

The CDR3 reads CASSSLRCEQYF. The CDR3 nucleotides read TGTGCCAGCAGCTCCCTAAGGTGCGAGCAGTACTTC. This chain links TRBV11-3 with TRBJ2-7, with D unclear. CDR1 SGHNT and CDR2 YENEEA come from the germline V gene. The CDR3 has 12 residues. V lost 4 bases, J lost 6 bases, and 10 bases lay in between.

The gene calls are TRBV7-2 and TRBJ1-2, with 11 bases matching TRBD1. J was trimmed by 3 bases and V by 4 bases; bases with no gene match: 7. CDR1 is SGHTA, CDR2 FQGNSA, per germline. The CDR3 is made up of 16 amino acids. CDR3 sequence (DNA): TGTGCCAGCAGCTCGGGACAGGGGGTGGGGTACTATGGCTACACCTTC. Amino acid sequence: CASSSGQGVGYYGYTF.

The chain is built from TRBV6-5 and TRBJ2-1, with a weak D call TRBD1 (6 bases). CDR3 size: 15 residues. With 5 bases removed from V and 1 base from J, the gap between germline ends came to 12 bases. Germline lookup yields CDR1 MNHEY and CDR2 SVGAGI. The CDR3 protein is CASSTGSGSYNEQFF. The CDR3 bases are TGTGCCAGCAGTACAGGGTCTGGGTCCTACAATGAGCAGTTCTTC.

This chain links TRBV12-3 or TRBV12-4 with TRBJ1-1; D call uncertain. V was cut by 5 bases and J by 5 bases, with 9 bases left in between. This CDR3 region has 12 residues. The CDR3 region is CASSKGKTEAFF. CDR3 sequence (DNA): TGTGCCAGCAGTAAAGGGAAGACTGAAGCTTTCTTT.

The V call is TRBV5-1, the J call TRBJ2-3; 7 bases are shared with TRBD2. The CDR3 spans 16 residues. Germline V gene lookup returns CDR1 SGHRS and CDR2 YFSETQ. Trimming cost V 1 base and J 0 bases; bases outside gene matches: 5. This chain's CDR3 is CASSLRGGGSTDTQYF. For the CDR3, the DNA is TGCGCCAGCAGCTTGCGGGGCGGGGGTAGCACAGATACGCAGTATTTT.

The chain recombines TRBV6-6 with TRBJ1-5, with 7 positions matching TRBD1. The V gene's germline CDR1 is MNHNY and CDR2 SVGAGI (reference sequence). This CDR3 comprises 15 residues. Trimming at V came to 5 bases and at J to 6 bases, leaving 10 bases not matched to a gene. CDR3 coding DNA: TGTGCCAGCAGTGGGGGACAGTTCGGGGCTCAGCCCCAGCATTTT. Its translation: CASSGGQFGAQPQHF.

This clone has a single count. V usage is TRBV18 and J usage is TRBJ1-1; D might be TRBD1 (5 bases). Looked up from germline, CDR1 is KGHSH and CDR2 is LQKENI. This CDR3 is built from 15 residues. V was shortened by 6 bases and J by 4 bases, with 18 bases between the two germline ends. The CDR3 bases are TGTGCCAGCTCCCCGGGGGAGGGGAGGAGCACTGAAGCTTTCTTT. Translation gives CASSPGEGRSTEAFF.

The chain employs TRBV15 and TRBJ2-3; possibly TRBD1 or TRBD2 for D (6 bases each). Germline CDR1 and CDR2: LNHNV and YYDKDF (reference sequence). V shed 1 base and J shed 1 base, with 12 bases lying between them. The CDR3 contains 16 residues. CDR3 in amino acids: CATSRGVGGGTDTQYF. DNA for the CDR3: TGTGCCACCAGCAGAGGGGTGGGGGGCGGCACAGATACGCAGTATTTT.

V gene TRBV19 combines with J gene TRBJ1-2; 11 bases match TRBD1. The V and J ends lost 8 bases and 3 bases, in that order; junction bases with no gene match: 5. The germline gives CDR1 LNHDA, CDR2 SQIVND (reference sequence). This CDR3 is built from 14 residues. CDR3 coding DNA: TGTGCCAGTCGACGGACAGGGGGCGACTATGGCTACACCTTC. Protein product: CASRRTGGDYGYTF.

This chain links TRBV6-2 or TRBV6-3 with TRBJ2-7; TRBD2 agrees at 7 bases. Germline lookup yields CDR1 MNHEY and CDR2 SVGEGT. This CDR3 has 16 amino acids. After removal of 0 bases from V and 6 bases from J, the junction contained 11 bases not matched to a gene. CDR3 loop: CASSYSGLAGATEQYF. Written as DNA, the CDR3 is TGTGCCAGCAGTTACTCGGGACTGGCGGGAGCGACCGAGCAGTACTTC.

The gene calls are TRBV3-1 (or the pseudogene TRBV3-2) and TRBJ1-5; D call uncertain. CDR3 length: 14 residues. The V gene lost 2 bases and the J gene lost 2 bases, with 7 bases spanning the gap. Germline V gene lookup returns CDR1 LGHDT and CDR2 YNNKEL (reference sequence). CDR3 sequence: CASSQSGGNQPQHF. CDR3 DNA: TGTGCCAGCAGCCAATCAGGTGGCAATCAGCCCCAGCATTTT.

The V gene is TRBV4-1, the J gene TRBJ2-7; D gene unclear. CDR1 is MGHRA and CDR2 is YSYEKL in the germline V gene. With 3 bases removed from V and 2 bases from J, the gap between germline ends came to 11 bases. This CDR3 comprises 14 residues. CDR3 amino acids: CASSQVANTYEQYF. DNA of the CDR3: TGCGCCAGCAGCCAGGTGGCCAATACCTACGAGCAGTACTTC.

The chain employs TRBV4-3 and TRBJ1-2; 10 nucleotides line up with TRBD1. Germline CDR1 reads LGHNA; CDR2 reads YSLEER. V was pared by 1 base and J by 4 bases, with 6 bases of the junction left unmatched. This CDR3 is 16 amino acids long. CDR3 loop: CASSQAYGTGVYGYTF. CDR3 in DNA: TGCGCCAGCAGCCAAGCCTATGGGACAGGGGTCTATGGCTACACCTTC.

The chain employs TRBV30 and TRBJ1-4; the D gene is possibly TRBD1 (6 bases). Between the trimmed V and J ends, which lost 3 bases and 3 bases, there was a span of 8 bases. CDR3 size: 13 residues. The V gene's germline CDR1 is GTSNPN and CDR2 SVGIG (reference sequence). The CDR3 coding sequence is TGTGCCTGGAGAGGGGGGGCTAATGAAAAACTGTTTTTT. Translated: CAWRGGANEKLFF.

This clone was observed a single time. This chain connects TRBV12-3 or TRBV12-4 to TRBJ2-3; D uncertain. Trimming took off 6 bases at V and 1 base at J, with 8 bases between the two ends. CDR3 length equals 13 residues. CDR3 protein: CASSRPRTDTQYF. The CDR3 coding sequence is TGTGCCAGCAGCCGTCCTCGCACAGATACGCAGTATTTT.

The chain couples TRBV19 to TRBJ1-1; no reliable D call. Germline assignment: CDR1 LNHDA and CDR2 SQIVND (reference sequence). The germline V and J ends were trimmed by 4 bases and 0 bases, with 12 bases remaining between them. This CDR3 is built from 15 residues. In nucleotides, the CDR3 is TGTGCCAGTAGTACTCGGACTTCGGTGAACACTGAAGCTTTCTTT. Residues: CASSTRTSVNTEAFF.

The CDR3 DNA sequence: TGTGCCTGGAGTGCACTGGGCAGGGTGGCGCGGGATGGCTACACCTTC. Its translation: CAWSALGRVARDGYTF. The chain carries TRBV30 and TRBJ1-2, with D tentatively TRBD1 (5 bases). The CDR3 runs 16 residues. V was cut by 1 base and J by 6 bases, with 21 bases left in between. Germline lookup yields CDR1 GTSNPN and CDR2 SVGIG (reference sequence). Full variable domain (remainder filled in from reference TRBV30 and TRBJ1-2): SQTIHQWPATLVQPVGSPLSLECTVEGTSNPNLYWYRQAAGRGLQLLFYSVGIGQISSEVPQNLSASRPQDRQFILSSKKLLLSDSGFYLCAWSALGRVARDGYTFGSGTRLTVV.

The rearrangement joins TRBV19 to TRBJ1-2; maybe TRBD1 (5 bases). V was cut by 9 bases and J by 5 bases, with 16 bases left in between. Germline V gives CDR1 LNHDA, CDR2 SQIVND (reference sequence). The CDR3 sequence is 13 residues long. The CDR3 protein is CASLGGSGYGYTF. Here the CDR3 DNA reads TGTGCCAGCCTGGGGGGGAGTGGTTATGGCTACACCTTC.

The CDR3 region has the DNA TGTGCCAGCAGCCAAGACGGAGTGAGCTCCTATAATTCACCCCTCCACTTT. Its protein product is CASSQDGVSSYNSPLHF. The gene calls are TRBV3-1 (or the pseudogene TRBV3-2) and TRBJ1-6; D is undetermined. Germline-derived CDR1 and CDR2 are LGHDT and YNNKEL (reference sequence). CDR3 length equals 17 residues. Trimming removed 0 bases at V and 0 bases at J, with 9 bases between.